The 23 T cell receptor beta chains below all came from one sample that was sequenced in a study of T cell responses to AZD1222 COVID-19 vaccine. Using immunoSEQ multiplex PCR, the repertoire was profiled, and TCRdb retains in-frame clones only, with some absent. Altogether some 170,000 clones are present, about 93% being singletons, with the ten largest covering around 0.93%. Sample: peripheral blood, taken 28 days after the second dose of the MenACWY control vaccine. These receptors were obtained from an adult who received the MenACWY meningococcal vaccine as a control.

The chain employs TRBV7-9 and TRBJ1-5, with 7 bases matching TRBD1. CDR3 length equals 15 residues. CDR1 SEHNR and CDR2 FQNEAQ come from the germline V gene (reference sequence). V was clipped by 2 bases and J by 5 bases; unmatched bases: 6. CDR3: CASSLNRGFDQPQHF. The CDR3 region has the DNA TGTGCCAGCAGCTTAAACAGGGGCTTTGATCAGCCCCAGCATTTT.

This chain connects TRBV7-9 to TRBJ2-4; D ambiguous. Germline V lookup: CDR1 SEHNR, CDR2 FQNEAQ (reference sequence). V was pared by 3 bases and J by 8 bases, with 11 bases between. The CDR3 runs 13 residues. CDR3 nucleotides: TGTGCCAGCAGCTTCCGGCAGCCAGACATTCAGTACTTC. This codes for CASSFRQPDIQYF.

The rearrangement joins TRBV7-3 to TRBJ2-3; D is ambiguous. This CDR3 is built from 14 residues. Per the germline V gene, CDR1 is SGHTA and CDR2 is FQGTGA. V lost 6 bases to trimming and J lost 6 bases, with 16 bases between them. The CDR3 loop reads CASSPILSRDTQYF. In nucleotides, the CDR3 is TGTGCCAGCAGTCCGATTCTCTCCCGCGATACGCAGTATTTT.

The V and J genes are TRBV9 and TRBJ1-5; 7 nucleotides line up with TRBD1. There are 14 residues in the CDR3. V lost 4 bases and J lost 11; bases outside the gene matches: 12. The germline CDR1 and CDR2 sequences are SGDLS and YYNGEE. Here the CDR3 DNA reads TGTGCCAGCAGCTACGCGGGGGACAGCGGGGCCCAGCATTTT. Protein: CASSYAGDSGAQHF.

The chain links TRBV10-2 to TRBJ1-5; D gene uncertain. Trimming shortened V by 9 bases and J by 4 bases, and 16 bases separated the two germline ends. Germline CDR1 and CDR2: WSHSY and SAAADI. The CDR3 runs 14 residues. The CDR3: CASSPSGGNQPQHF. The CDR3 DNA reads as TGCGCCAGTTCCCCCTCCGGAGGTAATCAGCCCCAGCATTTT.

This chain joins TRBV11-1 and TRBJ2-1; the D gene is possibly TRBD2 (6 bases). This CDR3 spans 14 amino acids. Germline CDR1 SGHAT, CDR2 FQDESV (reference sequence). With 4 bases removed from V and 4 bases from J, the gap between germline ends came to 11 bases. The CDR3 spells CASSYSGLYNEQFF. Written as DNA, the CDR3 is TGTGCCAGCAGCTACAGCGGGTTGTACAATGAGCAGTTCTTC.

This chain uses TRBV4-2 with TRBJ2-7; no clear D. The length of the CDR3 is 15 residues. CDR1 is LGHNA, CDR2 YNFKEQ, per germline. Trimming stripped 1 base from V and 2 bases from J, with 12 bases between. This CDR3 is CASSQGHGFTYEQYF. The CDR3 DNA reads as TGTGCCAGCAGCCAAGGTCATGGTTTTACCTACGAGCAGTACTTC.

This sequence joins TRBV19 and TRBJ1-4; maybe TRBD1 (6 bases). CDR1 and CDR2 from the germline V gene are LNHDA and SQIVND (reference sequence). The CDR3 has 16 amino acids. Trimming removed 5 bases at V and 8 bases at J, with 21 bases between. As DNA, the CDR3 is TGTGCCAGTAGTCCTCATGGGACAAAGGTATCCGAAAAACTGTTTTTT. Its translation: CASSPHGTKVSEKLFF. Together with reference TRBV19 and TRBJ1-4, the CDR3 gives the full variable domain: DGGITQSPKYLFRKEGQNVTLSCEQNLNHDAMYWYRQDPGQGLRLIYYSQIVNDFQKGDIAEGYSVSREKKESFPLTVTSAQKNPTAFYLCASSPHGTKVSEKLFFGSGTQLSVL.

The CDR3 loop is CASSLTGGRTGYTF. The CDR3 DNA reads as TGTGCCAGTAGTTTAACAGGGGGTCGTACTGGCTACACCTTC. The chain couples TRBV19 to TRBJ1-2, with 8 bases matching TRBD1. Unmatched junction bases numbered 9, after V lost 5 bases and J lost 7 bases. CDR1 and CDR2 (germline): LNHDA, SQIVND (reference sequence). The CDR3 contains 14 residues.

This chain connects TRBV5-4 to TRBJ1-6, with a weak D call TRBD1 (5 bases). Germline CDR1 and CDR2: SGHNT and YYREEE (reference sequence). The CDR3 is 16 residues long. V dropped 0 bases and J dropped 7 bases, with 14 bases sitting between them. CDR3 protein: CASSLDLGRQNSPLHF. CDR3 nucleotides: TGTGCCAGCAGCTTGGATTTGGGACGGCAAAATTCACCCCTCCACTTT. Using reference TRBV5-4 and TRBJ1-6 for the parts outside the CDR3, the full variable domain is ETGVTQSPTHLIKTRGQQVTLRCSSQSGHNTVSWYQQALGQGPQFIFQYYREEENGRGNFPPRFSGLQFPNYSSELNVNALELDDSALYLCASSLDLGRQNSPLHFGNGTRLTVT.

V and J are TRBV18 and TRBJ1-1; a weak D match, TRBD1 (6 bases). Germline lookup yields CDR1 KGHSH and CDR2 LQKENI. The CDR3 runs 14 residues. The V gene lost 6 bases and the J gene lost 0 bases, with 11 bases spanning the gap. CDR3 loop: CASSPGHVNTEAFF. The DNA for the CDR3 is TGTGCCAGCTCCCCGGGACATGTGAACACTGAAGCTTTCTTT.

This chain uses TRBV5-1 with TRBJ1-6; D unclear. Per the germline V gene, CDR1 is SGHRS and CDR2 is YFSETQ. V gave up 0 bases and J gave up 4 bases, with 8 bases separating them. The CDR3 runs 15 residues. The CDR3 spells CASSLEAAYNSPLHF. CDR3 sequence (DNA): TGCGCCAGCAGCTTGGAGGCGGCTTATAATTCACCCCTCCACTTT.

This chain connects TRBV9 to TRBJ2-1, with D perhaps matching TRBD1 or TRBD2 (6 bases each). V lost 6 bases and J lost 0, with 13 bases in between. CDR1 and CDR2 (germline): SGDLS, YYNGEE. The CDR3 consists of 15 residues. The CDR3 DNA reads TGTGCCAGCACCCTCGGAGGGGGCTCCTACAATGAGCAGTTCTTC. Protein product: CASTLGGGSYNEQFF.

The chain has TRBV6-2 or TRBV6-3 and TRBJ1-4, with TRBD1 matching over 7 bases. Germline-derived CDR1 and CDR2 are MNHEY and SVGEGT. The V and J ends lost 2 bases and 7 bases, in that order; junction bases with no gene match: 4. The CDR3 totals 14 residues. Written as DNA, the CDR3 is TGTGCCAGCAGTTACAGGGGGCTCAGTGAAAAACTGTTTTTT. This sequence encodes CASSYRGLSEKLFF.

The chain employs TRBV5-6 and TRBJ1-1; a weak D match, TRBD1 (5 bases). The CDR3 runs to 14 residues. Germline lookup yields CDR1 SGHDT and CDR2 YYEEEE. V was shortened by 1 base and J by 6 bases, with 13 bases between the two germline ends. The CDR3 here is CASSLSGTVAEAFF. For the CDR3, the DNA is TGTGCCAGCAGCTTGTCAGGGACGGTCGCTGAAGCTTTCTTT.

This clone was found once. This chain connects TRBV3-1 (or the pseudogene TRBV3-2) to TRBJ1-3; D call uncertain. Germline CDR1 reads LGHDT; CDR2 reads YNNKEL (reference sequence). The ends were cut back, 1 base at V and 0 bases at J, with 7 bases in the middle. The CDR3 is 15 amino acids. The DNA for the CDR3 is TGTGCCAGCAGCCAAGGACGGCCCTCTGGAAACACCATATATTTT. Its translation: CASSQGRPSGNTIYF.

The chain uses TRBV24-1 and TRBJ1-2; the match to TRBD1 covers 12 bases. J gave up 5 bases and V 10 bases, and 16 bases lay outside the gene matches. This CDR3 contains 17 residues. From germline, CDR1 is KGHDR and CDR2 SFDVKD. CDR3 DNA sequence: TGTGCCACGTCCGCCCAGGGGACAGGGGGCGTAGGGTATGGCTACACCTTC. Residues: CATSAQGTGGVGYGYTF.

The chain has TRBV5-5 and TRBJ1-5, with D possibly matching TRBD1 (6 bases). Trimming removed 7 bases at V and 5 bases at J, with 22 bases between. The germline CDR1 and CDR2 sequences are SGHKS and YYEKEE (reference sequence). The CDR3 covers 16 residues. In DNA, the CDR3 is TGTGCCAGCTCGAACTGGGAAATGGGGGCAGATCAGCCCCAGCATTTT. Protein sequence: CASSNWEMGADQPQHF.

The CDR3 DNA is TGTGCCAGCGTGAACGGAATAGCTAATTCACCCCTCCACTTT. This encodes CASVNGIANSPLHF. The V gene is TRBV6-5, the J gene TRBJ1-6; D gene uncertain. V was clipped by 8 bases and J by 6 bases, with 14 bases between them. From germline, CDR1 is MNHEY and CDR2 SVGAGI. This CDR3 is built from 14 residues.

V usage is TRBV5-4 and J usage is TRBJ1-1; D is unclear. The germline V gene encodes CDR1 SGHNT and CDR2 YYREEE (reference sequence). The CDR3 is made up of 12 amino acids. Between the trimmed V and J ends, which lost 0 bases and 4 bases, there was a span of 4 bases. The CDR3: CASSLGPTEAFF. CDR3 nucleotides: TGTGCCAGCAGCTTGGGTCCCACTGAAGCTTTCTTT.

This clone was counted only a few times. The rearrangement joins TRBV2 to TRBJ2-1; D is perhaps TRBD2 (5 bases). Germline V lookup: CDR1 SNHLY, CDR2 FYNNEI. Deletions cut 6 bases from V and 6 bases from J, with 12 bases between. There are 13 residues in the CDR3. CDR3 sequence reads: CASSRDWGNEQFF. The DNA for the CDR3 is TGTGCCAGCAGCCGGGATTGGGGCAATGAGCAGTTCTTC.

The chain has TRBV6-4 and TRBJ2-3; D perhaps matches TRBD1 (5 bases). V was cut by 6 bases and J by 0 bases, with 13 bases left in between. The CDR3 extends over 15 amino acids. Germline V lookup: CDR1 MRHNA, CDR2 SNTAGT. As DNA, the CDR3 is TGTGCCAGCAGGGCAAGGGGTATGAGCACAGATACGCAGTATTTT. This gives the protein CASRARGMSTDTQYF.

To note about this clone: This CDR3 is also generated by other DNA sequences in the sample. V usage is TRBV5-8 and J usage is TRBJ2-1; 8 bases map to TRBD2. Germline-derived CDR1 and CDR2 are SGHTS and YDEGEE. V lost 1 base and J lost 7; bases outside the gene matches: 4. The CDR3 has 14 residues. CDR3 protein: CASSLTSGHNEQFF. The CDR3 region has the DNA TGTGCCAGCAGCTTGACTAGCGGACATAATGAGCAGTTCTTC.